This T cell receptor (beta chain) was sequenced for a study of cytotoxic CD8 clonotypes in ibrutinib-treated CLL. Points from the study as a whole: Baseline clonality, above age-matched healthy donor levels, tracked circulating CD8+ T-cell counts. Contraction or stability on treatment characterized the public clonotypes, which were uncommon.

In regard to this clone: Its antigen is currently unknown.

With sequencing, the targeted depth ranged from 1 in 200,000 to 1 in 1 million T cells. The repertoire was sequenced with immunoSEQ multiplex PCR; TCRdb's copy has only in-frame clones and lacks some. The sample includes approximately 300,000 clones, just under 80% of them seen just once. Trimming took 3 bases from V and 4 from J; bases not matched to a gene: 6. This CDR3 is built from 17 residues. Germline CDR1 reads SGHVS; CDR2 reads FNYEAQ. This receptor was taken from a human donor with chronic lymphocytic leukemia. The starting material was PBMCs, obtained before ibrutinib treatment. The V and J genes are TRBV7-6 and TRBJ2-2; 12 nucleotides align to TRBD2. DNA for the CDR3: TGTGCCAGCAGCTTTTCGACTAGCGGGAGATTCACCGGGGAGCTGTTTTTT. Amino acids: CASSFSTSGRFTGELFF.